One sample yielded the 30 T cell receptor beta chains listed below, sequenced in a study of human T cells and chemical hapten exposure. In TCRdb, the RACE reads were re-called with MiXCR into one record per CDR3 protein. The sample gives about 120,000 distinct CDR3 sequences, around 11% of which show up once; 2% to 2.5% is in the top ten. Indicated time point: patch test 3, about 24 weeks after DPC sensitization. The treatment was: therapeutic diphenylcyclopropenone sensitization with weekly scalp DPC. This specimen was whole blood, taken in connection with sensitization to the hapten diphenylcyclopropenone (DPC). These receptor sequences come from a woman between 45 and 65 years old with alopecia areata. Some clones in this sample may be carry-over from other donors' samples.

This clonotype was counted only a few times. V usage is TRBV18 and J usage is TRBJ1-1; the D is unclear. Trimming left V 6 bases short and J 11 bases short, with 16 bases between. Germline V gene lookup returns CDR1 KGHSH and CDR2 LQKENI. The CDR3 is 12 amino acids. CDR3 amino acids: CASSPAAEGAFF. For the CDR3, the DNA is TGTGCCAGCTCCCCTGCCGCCGAAGGTGCTTTCTTT.

The table lists this clonotype with a few counts. The rearrangement uses TRBV2 and TRBJ2-3, with D unresolved. The length of the CDR3 is 11 residues. In germline, CDR1 is SNHLY, CDR2 FYNNEI. The germline V and J ends were trimmed by 5 bases and 6 bases, with 6 bases remaining between them. CDR3 nucleotide sequence: TGTGCCAGCAGTTGTATGGATACGCAGTATTTT. Protein product: CASSCMDTQYF.

The chain couples TRBV7-9 to TRBJ1-3; 7 nucleotides match TRBD1. From germline, CDR1 is SEHNR and CDR2 FQNEAQ (reference sequence). Germline trimming cut 5 bases from V and 2 bases from J; bases unmatched to any gene: 6. This CDR3 has 15 amino acids. The CDR3 nucleotides read TGTGCCAGCAGCATAGACAGGGCGGCTGGAAACACCATATATTTT. It translates to CASSIDRAAGNTIYF.

The table lists this clonotype with a few counts. The J gene is TRBJ2-4, the V gene TRBV7-9; D gene unclear. This CDR3 is built from 17 residues. Looked up from germline, CDR1 is SEHNR and CDR2 is FQNEAQ (reference sequence). The germline V and J ends were trimmed by 0 bases and 0 bases, with 12 bases remaining between them. CDR3 in DNA: TGTGCCAGCAGCTTAGCTGGGGAAGGTAAAGCCAAAAACATTCAGTACTTC. Protein: CASSLAGEGKAKNIQYF.

This chain connects TRBV7-6 to TRBJ2-2; TRBD1 is a possible D gene (6 bases). Trimming cost V 1 base and J 4 bases, with 13 bases left between them. The CDR3 has 16 residues. CDR1 SGHVS and CDR2 FNYEAQ come from the germline V gene. The CDR3 is CASSLEAGDSTGELFF. CDR3 nucleotide sequence: TGTGCCAGCAGCTTAGAGGCAGGGGATTCCACCGGGGAGCTGTTTTTT.

This clonotype came up a few times. For the CDR3, the DNA is TGTGCCACCAGCAGTACAGGGAGCAACGAGCAGTACTTC. Protein: CATSSTGSNEQYF. The chain combines TRBV15 with TRBJ2-7, with D tentatively TRBD1 (6 bases). Trimming removed 3 bases at V and 5 bases at J, with 11 bases between. The CDR3 runs 13 residues. From germline, CDR1 is LNHNV and CDR2 YYDKDF (reference sequence).

The V call is TRBV6-5, the J call TRBJ1-4; no clear D. Germline CDR1 MNHEY, CDR2 SVGAGI. V lost 1 base and J lost 0, with 3 bases in between. The CDR3 has 14 residues. CDR3 coding DNA: TGTGCCAGCAGTTACTTTGCAACTAATGAAAAACTGTTTTTT. Translation: CASSYFATNEKLFF.

The chain uses TRBV2 and TRBJ2-5, with TRBD2 matching 12 bases. The V gene end was trimmed by 6 bases and the J gene end by 4 bases; junction bases not matched to a gene: 9. CDR3 length: 16 residues. Germline CDR1 reads SNHLY; CDR2 reads FYNNEI. The CDR3: CASRRTSGAGLETQYF. The DNA for the CDR3 is TGTGCCAGCAGAAGGACTAGCGGGGCCGGCCTAGAGACCCAGTACTTC. Full variable domain (rest looked up from reference TRBV2 and TRBJ2-5): EPEVTQTPSHQVTQMGQEVILRCVPISNHLYFYWYRQILGQKVEFLVSFYNNEISEKSEIFDDQFSVERPDGSNFTLKIRSTKLEDSAMYFCASRRTSGAGLETQYFGPGTRLLVL.

The chain joins TRBV6-1 to TRBJ2-7; D is perhaps TRBD2 (5 bases). Germline V gene lookup returns CDR1 MNHNS and CDR2 SASEGT. Trimming stripped 0 bases from V and 2 bases from J, with 11 bases between. The CDR3 runs to 15 residues. The CDR3 nucleotides read TGTGCCAGCAGTGAAGCACAAGGGAGTACCTACGAGCAGTACTTC. Amino acids: CASSEAQGSTYEQYF.

The chain combines TRBV2 with TRBJ2-3, with 7 positions matching TRBD1. Germline CDR1 is SNHLY and CDR2 is FYNNEI. J gave up 10 bases and V 9 bases, and 10 bases lay outside the gene matches. CDR3 length: 12 amino acids. CDR3 DNA: TGTGCCAGTTCCCCACGACAGGGATCGCAGTATTTT. Translation gives CASSPRQGSQYF.

The chain employs TRBV12-3 or TRBV12-4 and TRBJ2-1; 7 positions match TRBD2. This CDR3 is built from 15 residues. V lost 4 bases to trimming and J lost 5 bases; unmatched junction nucleotides: 8. DNA for the CDR3: TGTGCCAGCAGTTACGGAGGCGGGAGACACAATGAGCAGTTCTTC. Its translation is CASSYGGGRHNEQFF.

The sample holds many counts of this clonotype. A much larger clone is a single base away; this may be a read error. The CDR3 region has the DNA TGTGCCAGCAGACCCACAGGGTTTGAAAAACTGTTTTTT. Translated, it gives CASRPTGFEKLFF. V is TRBV28 and J is TRBJ1-4, with D perhaps matching TRBD1 (6 bases). The CDR3 is 13 residues long. Germline lookup yields CDR1 MDHEN and CDR2 SYDVKM. V gave up 6 bases and J gave up 7 bases, with 12 bases separating them.

This clonotype was counted at least ten times. The chain has TRBV20-1 and TRBJ1-1; no clear D. Germline V gene sequence: CDR1 DFQATT, CDR2 SNEGSKA (reference sequence). Trimming left V 0 bases short and J 1 base short, with 9 bases between. The CDR3 loop spans 14 amino acids. Here the CDR3 reads CSARDIGRNTEAFF. Here the CDR3 DNA reads TGCAGTGCTAGAGATATCGGGAGGAACACTGAAGCTTTCTTT.

This clonotype was recorded many times. The chain combines TRBV6-1 with TRBJ1-6; 9 nucleotides agree with TRBD1. V lost 6 bases to trimming and J lost 9 bases; unmatched junction nucleotides: 9. Germline CDR1 is MNHNS and CDR2 is SASEGT. The CDR3 is 15 residues long. The CDR3 protein is CASSDQQGAGSPLHF. Written as DNA, the CDR3 is TGTGCCAGCAGCGATCAACAGGGGGCCGGTTCACCCCTCCACTTT.

This clonotype was seen a handful of times. The gene calls are TRBV7-2 and TRBJ2-4, with D possibly TRBD2 on 5 matching bases. The CDR3 is 15 amino acids. Looked up from germline, CDR1 is SGHTA and CDR2 is FQGNSA. Between the trimmed V and J ends, which lost 4 bases and 8 bases, there was a span of 18 bases. The CDR3 DNA follows: TGTGCCAGCAGCTCCGCGGGCCCTCCTCCGGACATTCAGTACTTC. It translates to CASSSAGPPPDIQYF.

This clonotype has a handful of counts. The chain employs TRBV10-3 and TRBJ2-4, with D perhaps TRBD1 (6 bases). The CDR3 runs 15 residues. V dropped 2 bases and J dropped 5 bases, with 13 bases sitting between them. CDR1 is ENHRY and CDR2 is SYGVKD in the germline V gene. This CDR3 reads CAISEGQPSQNIQYF. The CDR3 DNA sequence: TGTGCCATCAGTGAGGGACAGCCCAGCCAAAACATTCAGTACTTC.

About this clonotype: One end of the junction varies from germline; a read error may be responsible. The J gene is TRBJ1-3, the V gene TRBV12-3 or TRBV12-4; TRBD1 is a possible D gene (6 bases). CDR3 size: 12 residues. CDR3 DNA sequence: TGTGCCAGCAGCCTGACAGGAAACACCACATATTTT. Protein sequence: CASSLTGNTTYF.

This clonotype was observed a few times. This chain connects TRBV4-2 to TRBJ2-7, with 7 bases lining up with TRBD2. CDR1 LGHNA and CDR2 YNFKEQ come from the germline V gene. J was trimmed by 4 bases and V by 0 bases; bases with no gene match: 15. CDR3 size: 18 residues. The CDR3 region has the DNA TGTGCCAGCAGCCAAGATCGGGTGGGGCGGGAGTTAACGTACGAGCAGTACTTC. It is translated as CASSQDRVGRELTYEQYF.

The CDR3 DNA follows: TGTGCCAGCAGCCGTGAGTGGGCCGTCACCACAGATACGCAGTATTTT. Residues: CASSREWAVTTDTQYF. The chain couples TRBV9 to TRBJ2-3; D is ambiguous. This CDR3 region has 16 residues. The V end lost 4 bases, the J end lost 2 bases, and 17 bases lay between the germline ends. Per germline, CDR1 SGDLS and CDR2 YYNGEE.

This clonotype was found many times. The chain joins TRBV6-2 or TRBV6-3 to TRBJ2-2; no reliable D call. CDR3 size: 13 residues. Germline V gives CDR1 MNHEY, CDR2 SVGEGT. The V and J ends lost 2 bases and 4 bases respectively, with 5 bases between them. CDR3: CASSYASTGELFF. The CDR3 bases are TGTGCCAGCAGTTACGCCTCCACCGGGGAGCTGTTTTTT.

A note on this clonotype: The junction departs from the called germline gene at one end, perhaps through a read error. V usage is TRBV7-2 and J usage is TRBJ1-5; 11 bases align to TRBD1. The CDR3 is 14 residues long. Germline V gene data show CDR1 as SGHTA and CDR2 as FQGNSA. CDR3 amino acids: CVSSDGTGGRPQHF. The CDR3 region has the DNA TGTGTCAGCAGCGACGGGACAGGGGGACGGCCCCAGCATTTT. The entire variable domain, with the rest obtained from reference TRBV7-2 and TRBJ1-5, is as follows: GAGVSQSPSNKVTEKGKDVELRCDPISGHTALYWYRQSLGQGLEFLIYFQGNSAPDKSGLPSDRFSAERTGGSVSTLTIQRTQQEDSAVYLCVSSDGTGGRPQHFGDGTRLSIL.

As for this clonotype: A read error may account for a junction end that differs from germline. The chain recombines TRBV11-2 with TRBJ2-3; D is possibly TRBD2 (6 bases). The germline CDR1 and CDR2 sequences are SGHAT and FQNNGV. The CDR3 is 14 residues long. CDR3 DNA sequence: TGTGCCAGCAGCCACACTAGCAGCACGGATACGCAGTATTTT. This encodes CASSHTSSTDTQYF.

This clonotype was seen ten or more times. The V call is TRBV7-2, the J call TRBJ2-7, with 7 bases matching TRBD2. Looked up from germline, CDR1 is SGHTA and CDR2 is FQGNSA. With 3 bases clipped from V and 7 bases from J, the junction kept 9 bases outside the gene matches. The CDR3 is 14 amino acids. CDR3 region: CASSFTDGRREQYF. Here the CDR3 DNA reads TGTGCCAGCAGCTTCACGGACGGGAGGAGGGAGCAGTACTTC.

This clonotype was observed many times. The rearrangement uses TRBV10-1 and TRBJ2-7; the D is unclear. Trimming took off 0 bases at V and 6 bases at J, with 9 bases between the two ends. Germline assignment: CDR1 WNHNN and CDR2 SYGVQD (reference sequence). CDR3 length: 13 amino acids. The chain's CDR3 is CASSESGRGEQYF. CDR3 DNA: TGCGCCAGCAGTGAGTCTGGGCGCGGCGAGCAGTACTTC.

Only a few counts were recorded for this clonotype. This chain uses TRBV4-2 with TRBJ1-6, with unresolved D. This CDR3 has 15 amino acids. Germline loops: CDR1 LGHNA, CDR2 YNFKEQ. V lost 0 bases and J 14 bases, leaving 17 bases between the germline ends. CDR3: CASSQEPGEGFSLHF. CDR3 in DNA: TGTGCCAGCAGCCAAGAACCCGGGGAAGGATTCTCCCTCCACTTT.

This clonotype was detected a few times. This chain uses TRBV10-3 with TRBJ2-5; D possibly matches TRBD1 or TRBD2 (5 bases each). The V end was cut by 0 bases, the J end by 3 bases, with 8 bases between. The CDR3 has 14 amino acids. The germline gives CDR1 ENHRY, CDR2 SYGVKD. The CDR3 spells CAISESMGEETQYF. CDR3 in DNA: TGTGCCATCAGTGAGTCGATGGGGGAAGAGACCCAGTACTTC.

V and J are TRBV3-1 and TRBJ1-1; D gene ambiguous. The CDR3 totals 14 residues. Germline CDR1 is LGHDT and CDR2 is YNNKEL (reference sequence). V was shortened by 2 bases and J by 4 bases, with 11 bases between the two germline ends. The CDR3 sequence: CASSQFTRTTEAFF. The CDR3 nucleotides are TGTGCCAGCAGCCAATTTACGAGGACCACTGAAGCTTTCTTT.

In this sample, this clonotype turned up many times. The chain uses TRBV20-1 and TRBJ2-2, with 8 bases fitting TRBD2. The J segment lost 4 bases and the V segment lost 5 bases, leaving 6 bases of the junction unmatched. This CDR3 comprises 14 residues. Per germline, CDR1 DFQATT and CDR2 SNEGSKA (reference sequence). The CDR3 sequence: CSARLAGSTGELFF. In DNA form, the CDR3 reads TGCAGTGCTCGGTTAGCGGGAAGCACCGGGGAGCTGTTTTTT.

Only a few counts were recorded for this clonotype. V usage is TRBV5-1 and J usage is TRBJ2-7, with D perhaps matching TRBD2 (6 bases). Trimming shortened V by 4 bases and J by 6 bases, and 17 bases separated the two germline ends. This CDR3 region has 14 residues. Germline V gene data show CDR1 as SGHRS and CDR2 as YFSETQ. As DNA, the CDR3 is TGCGCCAGCAGCCTTCGGGGACTCGGTCGCGAGCAGTACTTC. This sequence encodes CASSLRGLGREQYF. The full variable domain, completed using reference TRBV5-1 and TRBJ2-7, is KAGVTQTPRYLIKTRGQQVTLSCSPISGHRSVSWYQQTPGQGLQFLFEYFSETQRNKGNFPGRFSGRQFSNSRSEMNVSTLELGDSALYLCASSLRGLGREQYFGPGTRLTVT.

The chain recombines TRBV5-5 with TRBJ1-2; TRBD1 matches 7 bases. Germline V gene data show CDR1 as SGHKS and CDR2 as YYEKEE (reference sequence). This CDR3 is 16 amino acids long. J lost 4 bases, V lost 0 bases, and 9 bases had no gene match. CDR3 sequence reads: CASSLEGQTPLYGYTF. The DNA of the CDR3 is TGTGCCAGCAGCTTGGAGGGACAGACCCCACTCTATGGCTACACCTTC.